These 24 T cell receptor beta chains were all obtained from the same sample, sequenced in a study of T cell repertoires in cytomegalovirus infection. Via MiXCR, TCRdb re-called the reads, giving one row per CDR3 protein. The sample holds 110,000 to 150,000 distinct CDR3 sequences, 5.5% to 8% seen once. Source material: PBMCs. The origin of the receptors is a human donor in good health (CMV status not recorded). Some clones in this sample may be carry-over from other donors' samples.

This clonotype was detected ten times or more. The gene calls are TRBV7-2 and TRBJ2-2; a possible D gene is TRBD2 (6 bases). V lost 5 bases and J 8 bases, leaving 18 bases between the germline ends. CDR1 is SGHTA, CDR2 FQGNSA, per germline. The CDR3 has 15 amino acids. The CDR3 sequence is CASSPLSAGQGELFF. CDR3 sequence (DNA): TGTGCCAGCAGCCCCCTGTCCGCGGGGCAAGGGGAGCTGTTTTTT.

This clonotype was seen a few times. The rearrangement joins TRBV6-4 to TRBJ2-2, with D possibly being TRBD2 (5 bases). Germline V gene lookup returns CDR1 MRHNA and CDR2 SNTAGT. V lost 3 bases and J 6 bases, leaving 11 bases between the germline ends. The CDR3 runs to 14 residues. CDR3 region: CASSEWPAAGELFF. CDR3 DNA sequence: TGTGCCAGCAGTGAGTGGCCAGCGGCCGGGGAGCTGTTTTTT.

This clonotype was observed many times. The V call is TRBV7-8, the J call TRBJ1-4, with 7 nucleotides matching TRBD1. This CDR3 has 17 amino acids. The V gene end was trimmed by 1 base and the J gene end by 0 bases; junction bases not matched to a gene: 5. CDR1 SGHVS and CDR2 FQNEAQ come from the germline V gene. The CDR3 DNA reads as TGTGCCAGCAGCTTAGACAGGGGCCGTGCAACTAATGAAAAACTGTTTTTT. Its translation is CASSLDRGRATNEKLFF.

This clonotype has a handful of counts. V and J are TRBV2 and TRBJ2-7; D is tentatively TRBD1 or TRBD2 (6 bases each). CDR3 length: 13 residues. Between the trimmed V and J ends, which lost 1 base and 7 bases, there was a span of 11 bases. Germline V lookup: CDR1 SNHLY, CDR2 FYNNEI. CDR3 bases: TGTGCCAGCAGTGAAGAGAGGGGGAGGGAGCAGTACTTC. This gives the protein CASSEERGREQYF.

The table lists this clonotype with many counts. This chain links TRBV29-1 with TRBJ1-2; D is uncertain. Germline lookup yields CDR1 SQVTM and CDR2 ANQGSEA. V was pared by 3 bases and J by 6 bases, with 17 bases between. The CDR3 runs to 14 residues. DNA for the CDR3: TGCAGCGTTGACCCCCGGCAGGCCTCCCATGGCTACACCTTC. This gives the protein CSVDPRQASHGYTF.

This clonotype was counted at least ten times. V is TRBV12-3 or TRBV12-4 and J is TRBJ1-6; 10 nucleotides line up with TRBD1. This CDR3 has 14 amino acids. V shed 7 bases, J shed 7 bases, and the junction held 4 bases outside the gene matches. The chain's CDR3 is CASTLDRGNSPLHF. CDR3 DNA sequence: TGTGCCAGCACCTTGGACAGGGGGAATTCACCCCTCCACTTT.

This clonotype was picked up many times. The chain combines TRBV14 with TRBJ1-1; 9 nucleotides line up with TRBD1. The CDR3 is made up of 15 amino acids. CDR1 SGHDN and CDR2 FVKESK come from the germline V gene. Unmatched junction bases numbered 8, after V lost 4 bases and J lost 5 bases. CDR3 protein: CASSPDRGARTEAFF. For the CDR3, the DNA is TGTGCCAGCAGCCCTGACAGGGGGGCCAGGACTGAAGCTTTCTTT.

This clonotype was seen many times. The V call is TRBV7-2, the J call TRBJ2-7, with no clear D. V dropped 3 bases and J dropped 0 bases, with 12 bases sitting between them. The CDR3 loop spans 15 amino acids. Germline lookup yields CDR1 SGHTA and CDR2 FQGNSA. The CDR3 region has the DNA TGTGCCAGCAGCTTCTCCGAAGCCCTCTCCTACGAGCAGTACTTC. It is translated as CASSFSEALSYEQYF.

This clonotype was observed many times. V usage is TRBV20-1 and J usage is TRBJ2-2; a possible D gene is TRBD1 (6 bases). CDR3 length equals 18 residues. CDR1 is DFQATT and CDR2 is SNEGSKA in the germline V gene (reference sequence). Trimming cost V 0 bases and J 5 bases, with 22 bases left between them. CDR3 residues: CSARDSIGGQGYTGELFF. Written as DNA, the CDR3 is TGCAGTGCTAGAGATTCTATTGGAGGTCAGGGGTATACCGGGGAGCTGTTTTTT.

This clonotype was counted many times. This chain links TRBV12-3 or TRBV12-4 with TRBJ2-2; D is undetermined. V was cut by 6 bases and J by 5 bases, with 7 bases left in between. CDR3 size: 12 residues. The CDR3 DNA follows: TGTGCCAGCAGCTCGAGTACCGGGGAGCTGTTTTTT. This encodes CASSSSTGELFF.

Of note for this clonotype: A much larger clone differs by one base, so this may be a read error. The CDR3 protein is CASSGERVWGEAFF. Here the CDR3 DNA reads TGTGCCAGCAGCGGAGAACGGGTGTGGGGGGAAGCTTTCTTT. The chain joins TRBV9 to TRBJ1-1; TRBD1 is a possible D gene (5 bases). The CDR3 length is 14 residues. The germline CDR1 and CDR2 sequences are SGDLS and YYNGEE. V shed 3 bases and J shed 8 bases, with 17 bases lying between them.

This chain uses TRBV11-3 with TRBJ2-1, with D possibly TRBD2 on 6 matching bases. The germline gives CDR1 SGHNT, CDR2 YENEEA. This CDR3 has 19 residues. V lost 2 bases to trimming and J lost 12 bases, with 32 bases between them. This CDR3 reads CASSLIGGSGIEDYSGQFF. CDR3 DNA: TGTGCCAGCAGCTTAATTGGGGGGTCAGGTATTGAGGACTACAGTGGGCAGTTCTTC.

The V gene is TRBV20-1, the J gene TRBJ1-2; 7 positions match TRBD1. Trimming at V came to 5 bases and at J to 1 base, leaving 4 bases not matched to a gene. This CDR3 contains 13 residues. Germline values: CDR1 DFQATT, CDR2 SNEGSKA (reference sequence). The CDR3 region is CSAPGQNNYGYTF. The CDR3 DNA reads TGCAGTGCTCCGGGACAGAATAACTATGGCTACACCTTC.

This clonotype showed up many times. This sequence joins TRBV7-2 and TRBJ2-7; a possible D gene is TRBD2 (6 bases). The ends were cut back, 4 bases at V and 0 bases at J, with 16 bases in the middle. The CDR3 runs to 16 residues. Germline V gene lookup returns CDR1 SGHTA and CDR2 FQGNSA. The CDR3 loop reads CASSSGPGRGSYEQYF. The CDR3 coding sequence is TGTGCCAGCAGCTCCGGGCCGGGGCGGGGCTCCTACGAGCAGTACTTC.

This clonotype was counted many times. In DNA, the CDR3 is TGTGCCGGGCGGCCGCAGAGTAATGAAAAACTGTTTTTT. Its protein is CAGRPQSNEKLFF. The rearrangement links TRBV2 to TRBJ1-4; D gene unclear. V was clipped by 11 bases and J by 4 bases, with 14 bases between them. CDR1 and CDR2 from the germline V gene are SNHLY and FYNNEI. This CDR3 comprises 13 residues.

This clonotype came up many times. This chain uses TRBV7-9 with TRBJ2-1, with 7 bases identical to TRBD2. CDR1 SEHNR and CDR2 FQNEAQ come from the germline V gene (reference sequence). The CDR3 contains 15 residues. The J segment lost 0 bases and the V segment lost 5 bases, leaving 4 bases of the junction unmatched. Here the CDR3 DNA reads TGTGCCAGCAGCCCCGGGGGGTTCTCCTACAATGAGCAGTTCTTC. As protein: CASSPGGFSYNEQFF.

J is TRBJ1-2 and V is TRBV7-9; weak D call: TRBD1 (6 bases). There are 18 residues in the CDR3. V shed 1 base and J shed 6 bases, with 24 bases lying between them. In germline, CDR1 is SEHNR, CDR2 FQNEAQ (reference sequence). This CDR3 reads CASSLGQVGRLGDDGYTF. The CDR3 coding sequence is TGTGCCAGCAGCTTAGGACAGGTTGGTCGTTTAGGAGATGATGGCTACACCTTC.

At least ten counts were recorded for this clonotype. The chain carries TRBV7-2 and TRBJ2-5; possible D gene TRBD2, 6 bases. Germline V gene data show CDR1 as SGHTA and CDR2 as FQGNSA. Trimming took 8 bases from V and 5 from J, leaving 12 bases between them. There are 12 residues in the CDR3. The CDR3 DNA sequence: TGTGCCAGCCGGCGGGGCCTGGAGACCCAGTACTTC. Translated, it gives CASRRGLETQYF.

A remark on this clonotype: A single base separates this from a much larger clone, so it may be a read error. The V and J genes are TRBV2 and TRBJ1-1; TRBD1 might be the D (5 bases). The germline V and J ends were trimmed by 7 bases and 4 bases, with 16 bases remaining between them. The V gene's germline CDR1 is SNHLY and CDR2 FYNNEI. CDR3 length equals 14 residues. The CDR3 bases are TGTGCCAGCATTCACAGGAGCATGATCACTGAAGCTTTCTTT. Its protein product is CASIHRSMITEAFF.

This clonotype was detected many times. This sequence joins TRBV12-3 or TRBV12-4 and TRBJ1-5; 7 positions agree with TRBD1. With 6 bases clipped from V and 0 bases from J, the junction kept 5 bases outside the gene matches. The CDR3 sequence is 15 residues long. This CDR3 reads CASSGQVHSNQPQHF. CDR3 DNA sequence: TGTGCCAGCAGCGGACAGGTTCATAGCAATCAGCCCCAGCATTTT.

With regard to this clonotype: Germline and junction disagree at one end, which may indicate a read error. The chain recombines TRBV7-9 with TRBJ2-7; no firm D call. Germline lookup yields CDR1 SEHNR and CDR2 FQNEAQ (reference sequence). This CDR3 spans 14 amino acids. This chain's CDR3 is CACSLEGEGTEQYF. The CDR3 DNA reads as TGTGCCTGCAGCTTAGAAGGTGAAGGTACCGAGCAGTACTTC.

This clonotype was observed many times. The chain couples TRBV7-9 to TRBJ2-7; 11 bases line up with TRBD2. The CDR3 spans 19 residues. Trimming removed 5 bases from V and 2 bases from J; junction bases left unmatched: 17. Germline assignment: CDR1 SEHNR and CDR2 FQNEAQ (reference sequence). CDR3 sequence (DNA): TGTGCCAGCAGCCCCCAGAGGCTGAGACTAGCGGGGACAACCTACGAGCAGTACTTC. Translation: CASSPQRLRLAGTTYEQYF.

This clonotype occurred many times. This sequence joins TRBV20-1 and TRBJ2-3; D is tentatively TRBD1 or TRBD2 (6 bases each). There are 14 residues in the CDR3. CDR1 and CDR2 (germline): DFQATT, SNEGSKA (reference sequence). Trimming removed 1 base from V and 3 bases from J, with 11 bases in between. CDR3 DNA: TGCAGTGCTAGAGGAGGAGGGGGTACAGATACGCAGTATTTT. Amino acid sequence: CSARGGGGTDTQYF.

This clonotype appeared many times. The chain employs TRBV5-1 and TRBJ1-4; D gene unclear. Trimming took 0 bases from V and 7 from J, leaving 13 bases between them. This CDR3 has 15 residues. Germline V CDR1 and CDR2: SGHRS, YFSETQ. The CDR3 sequence: CASSLDTVPFEKLFF. CDR3 coding DNA: TGCGCCAGCAGCTTGGACACGGTGCCGTTTGAAAAACTGTTTTTT.